This T cell receptor beta chain derives from a study of Ad26.COV2.S vaccination and SARS-CoV-2 variants. Study results and limitations: Once vaccination had occurred, spike-specific CD8+ and CD4+ T cell responses reportedly showed substantial breadth. Placebo recipients and vaccine recipients were similar in non-spike TCR breadth.

Looked up from germline, CDR1 is MNHEY and CDR2 is SVGAGI. The CDR3 has 15 residues. V shed 6 bases and J 4 bases; nucleotides not matched to a gene: 9. As concerns this clone: Its antigen is not identified.

Some clones are missing from TCRdb's copy, which holds only in-frame ones; the method was immunoSEQ multiplex PCR. The table records some 190,000 clones, about 83% of them present only once. The receptor comes from a human donor who had recovered from COVID-19. The chain has TRBV6-5 and TRBJ1-1, with 9 bases matching TRBD1. The sample in question was peripheral blood, obtained after recovery from COVID-19. The CDR3 protein is CASRSTGGAITEAFF. Written as DNA, the CDR3 is TGTGCCAGCAGATCCACAGGGGGCGCGATCACTGAAGCTTTCTTT.